These T cell receptor beta chains were read from a single sample in a study of T cell repertoires in cytomegalovirus infection. Via MiXCR, TCRdb re-called the reads, giving one row per CDR3 protein. The top ten hold over 40% of the sample, which has a few hundred thousand distinct CDR3 sequences, about a sixth seen once. The specimen was CD8+ T cells from PBMCs. The source is a human donor in good health (CMV status not recorded). Some clones in this sample may be carry-over from other donors' samples. Each CDR3 is given with its conserved first and last residue. The D gene is left open where the match is weak. Not all rows give a size; the values are once, few, many and, for expanded clones, a class.

TRBJ2-7 - - 12 TRBV23-1 CASSRTSYEQYF TGCGCCAGCAGTCGCACCAGCTACGAGCAGTACTTC
TRBJ2-2 few TRBD1 17 TRBV7-9 CASSLDRGIANTGELFF TGTGCCAGCAGCTTGGACAGGGGGATTGCGAACACCGGGGAGCTGTTTTTT
TRBJ2-7 many - 12 TRBV28 CATQGSSYEQYF TGTGCTACGCAGGGAAGCTCCTACGAGCAGTACTTC
TRBJ1-2 few - 15 TRBV9 CASSVDRELGYGYTF TGTGCCAGCAGCGTAGACAGGGAGTTGGGCTATGGCTACACCTTC
TRBJ2-1 few - 14 TRBV29-1 CSVPEGGSLNEQFF TGCAGCGTTCCTGAGGGGGGGTCGTTGAATGAGCAGTTCTTC
TRBJ1-1 - - 13 TRBV19 CASSIEGYTEAFF TGTGCCAGTAGTATCGAAGGGTACACTGAAGCTTTCTTT
TRBJ1-6 - - 15 TRBV11-2 CASSSDGYYNSPLHF TGTGCCAGCAGCTCCGACGGATACTATAATTCACCCCTCCACTTT
TRBJ2-2 - - 14 TRBV27 CASSFLAPTGELFF TGTGCCAGCAGCTTTCTAGCCCCGACCGGGGAGCTGTTTTTT
TRBJ2-7 - - 14 TRBV5-6 CASSLEARGREQYF TGTGCCAGCAGCTTGGAAGCCAGGGGAAGAGAGCAGTACTTC
TRBJ1-1 - - 13 TRBV2 CASIRGLATEAFF TGTGCCAGCATTCGAGGGTTGGCAACTGAAGCTTTCTTT
TRBJ2-7 many - 15 TRBV28 CASSLFGEVWYEQYF TGTGCCAGCAGTTTATTTGGGGAAGTTTGGTACGAGCAGTACTTC
TRBJ2-7 - TRBD1 14 TRBV5-5 CASSLQGAGYEQYF TGTGCCAGCAGCTTACAGGGGGCCGGGTACGAGCAGTACTTC
TRBJ1-4 - - 16 TRBV11-2 CASSLGTVRWREKLFF TGTGCCAGCAGCTTAGGAACTGTGCGGTGGCGAGAAAAACTGTTTTTT
TRBJ2-3 many TRBD1 15 TRBV29-1 CSVLPTGASFYTQYF TGCAGCGTCCTGCCGACAGGGGCCTCCTTTTATACGCAGTATTTT
TRBJ2-7 few - 15 TRBV28 CASSSDSSSSYEQYF TGTGCCAGCAGTTCAGACAGCAGTAGCTCCTACGAGCAGTACTTC
TRBJ2-1 once - 17 TRBV19 CASSIDHGTQLKDEQFF TGTGCCAGTAGTATAGACCACGGGACTCAGCTAAAGGATGAGCAGTTCTTC
TRBJ2-1 - - 17 TRBV5-7 CASSLGNRESSYNEQFF TGTGCCAGCAGCTTGGGTAACAGGGAGAGTTCCTACAATGAGCAGTTCTTC
TRBJ2-3 few - 13 TRBV7-6 CASSPEAPDTQYF TGTGCCAGCAGCCCTGAGGCCCCAGATACGCAGTATTTT
TRBJ2-7 - - 17 TRBV5-1 CASSLSGGGLSGYEQYF TGCGCCAGCAGCTTGAGTGGAGGAGGCCTTAGTGGTTACGAGCAGTACTTC
TRBJ2-3 many - 17 TRBV6-6 CASSYLRGPVSTDTQYF TGTGCCAGCAGTTACCTCCGGGGGCCGGTCAGCACAGATACGCAGTATTTT
TRBJ2-2 many - 16 TRBV19 CASSIAGSGVGGELFF TGTGCCAGTAGTATAGCAGGATCGGGGGTAGGCGGGGAGCTGTTTTTT
TRBJ1-1 - TRBD1 18 TRBV4-3 CASSQDTPGQGPNTEAFF TGCGCCAGCAGCCAAGATACACCGGGACAGGGGCCGAACACTGAAGCTTTCTTT
TRBJ2-3 many - 13 TRBV7-2 CASSFPGTDTQYF TGTGCCAGCAGCTTCCCTGGCACAGATACGCAGTATTTT
TRBJ2-7 - - 13 TRBV5-6 CASSLGRLGEQYF TGTGCCAGCAGCTTGGGCAGGCTCGGAGAGCAGTACTTC
TRBJ2-1 - - 15 TRBV28 CASSFRPGSYNEQFF TGTGCCAGCAGTTTTCGGCCAGGCTCCTACAATGAGCAGTTCTTC
TRBJ2-3 few - 13 TRBV27 CASSSTPTDTQYF TGTGCCAGCAGTTCGACTCCAACAGATACGCAGTATTTT
TRBJ2-7 - - 13 TRBV20-1 CSGRRSFTYEQYF TGCAGTGGGAGACGGAGCTTCACCTACGAGCAGTACTTC
TRBJ1-5 few - 15 TRBV18 CASSPRMKDYQPQHF TGTGCCAGCTCACCACGGATGAAGGACTATCAGCCCCAGCATTTT
TRBJ2-7 - TRBD2 13 TRBV20-1 CSAPGTRRYEQYF TGCAGTGCTCCCGGGACTAGACGCTACGAGCAGTACTTC
TRBJ1-1 many - 17 TRBV6-1 CASSFGATNPGSTEAFF TGTGCCAGCAGTTTCGGGGCTACCAACCCCGGGAGCACTGAAGCTTTCTTT
TRBJ1-2 many TRBD1 15 TRBV6-2/TRBV6-3 CASSDYRGANYGYTF TGTGCCAGCAGTGACTACAGGGGCGCTAACTATGGCTACACCTTC
TRBJ1-1 - - 13 TRBV6-5 CASTPDRNTEAFF TGTGCCAGCACCCCGGACAGAAACACTGAAGCTTTCTTT
TRBJ1-4 few - 16 TRBV19 CASTRTAYATNEKLFF TGTGCCAGTACGAGGACAGCCTATGCAACTAATGAAAAACTGTTTTTT
TRBJ1-1 - - 13 TRBV9 CASSAGRYTEAFF TGTGCCAGCAGCGCCGGCCGTTACACTGAAGCTTTCTTT
TRBJ1-3 - - 15 TRBV27 CASSLTASSGNTIYF TGTGCCAGCAGTTTAACGGCAAGCTCTGGAAACACCATATATTTT
TRBJ2-7 many TRBD2 14 TRBV6-2/TRBV6-3 CAIQPGTNFNEQYF TGTGCCATCCAACCCGGGACTAATTTCAACGAGCAGTACTTC
TRBJ1-1 - TRBD1 17 TRBV6-5 CASIPLPAGGENTEAFF TGTGCCAGCATCCCCCTCCCCGCAGGGGGAGAAAACACTGAAGCTTTCTTT
TRBJ2-3 few TRBD2 15 TRBV20-1 CSATDGLDSADTQYF TGCAGTGCTACCGATGGACTAGACAGCGCAGATACGCAGTATTTT
TRBJ2-1 once - 13 TRBV6-2/TRBV6-3 CASSHLSGDEQFF TGTGCCAGCAGTCACCTCTCCGGGGATGAGCAGTTCTTC
TRBJ2-1 - - 12 TRBV7-8 CASSSTPGEQFF TGTGCCAGCAGCTCCACCCCTGGTGAGCAGTTCTTC
TRBJ2-3 many - 12 TRBV6-2/TRBV6-3 CASRDPRGTQYF TGTGCCAGCAGGGACCCCAGGGGTACGCAGTATTTT
TRBJ1-1 few - 15 TRBV7-6 CASSLATGLSQGAFF TGTGCCAGCAGCCTGGCGACAGGTCTATCGCAGGGAGCTTTCTTT
TRBJ2-3 many TRBD2 15 TRBV7-2 CASSSRGGASDTQYF TGTGCCAGCAGCTCTCGGGGGGGGGCGTCAGATACGCAGTATTTT
TRBJ2-3 many TRBD2 15 TRBV9 CASSVAGLTTDTQYF TGTGCCAGCAGCGTAGCGGGACTAACAACAGATACGCAGTATTTT
TRBJ2-3 - TRBD2 17 TRBV4-1 CASSQETSGASTDTQYF TGCGCCAGCAGCCAAGAGACTAGCGGGGCAAGCACAGATACGCAGTATTTT
TRBJ2-2 - - 13 TRBV29-1 CSVEDARPGELFF TGCAGCGTTGAAGATGCTCGCCCCGGGGAGCTGTTTTTT
TRBJ1-5 - - 13 TRBV7-9 CASSLGPRQPQHF TGTGCCAGCAGCTTAGGACCGCGTCAGCCCCAGCATTTT
TRBJ1-1 many TRBD1 14 TRBV6-1 CASRDRDRGRGAFF TGTGCCAGCAGGGACCGGGACAGGGGGCGTGGGGCTTTCTTT